This T cell receptor (beta chain) originates from a study of OX40 agonist ivuxolimab in advanced cancers. The wider study: Patients in the trial were receiving intravenous ivuxolimab every 2 weeks, at doses of 0.01 to 10 mg/kg. Patients were around 83% male with ages about 20 to 79, mean about 60. Having had anti-PD-1, anti-PD-L1 or anti-CTLA-4 therapy before was allowed, and approximately 40% had some.

In germline, CDR1 is KGHSH, CDR2 LQKENI. The CDR3 consists of 16 residues. The V segment lost 4 bases and the J segment 5 bases; nucleotides outside the gene matches: 12. To note about this clone: Antigen: not known.

Findings and limits, study-wide: Specificity for antigen went undetermined in the expanded peripheral T cells.

Repertoires were generated with immunoSEQ multiplex PCR, while TCRdb's copy carries only in-frame clones and drops some. The table has tens of thousands of clones, approximately 85% seen once; the top ten hold about 11%. The gene calls are TRBV18 and TRBJ1-1, with TRBD1 matching over 8 bases. The sample was CD4+ or CD8+ T cells sorted from blood, taken in a trial of the OX40 agonist ivuxolimab. This sequence was found in an adult with an advanced solid tumor such as melanoma, head and neck, liver or kidney cancer. The DNA for the CDR3 is TGTGCCAGCTCACGGTTAGGACAGGGCCGCGGGACTGAAGCTTTCTTT. This codes for CASSRLGQGRGTEAFF.